The T cell receptor beta chain under discussion was sequenced for a study of blood T cells in healthy people across ages. With a J-beta primer mix and a sample-barcoded 5' primer, a second PCR ran about 7 to 11 cycles. TCRdb re-called the 5' RACE reads with MiXCR, one entry per CDR3 protein. The sample lists 800,000 to 950,000 distinct CDR3 sequences, around 29% seen once, with roughly 10% in the top ten. The same data also contributed to another study, on T cells of mothers and their children.

What was sequenced was blood. The sequence was obtained from a woman between 40 and 55 years old in good health.

CDR3 region: CSVGAAGPNYGYTF. CDR3 in DNA: TGCAGCGTTGGGGCGGCCGGTCCTAACTATGGCTACACCTTC. The chain joins TRBV29-1 to TRBJ1-2; D is unclear. Trimming removed 4 bases from V and 0 bases from J, with 12 bases in between. Germline values: CDR1 SQVTM, CDR2 ANQGSEA. The CDR3 consists of 14 residues.